These T cell receptor beta chains were read from a single sample in a study of cytotoxic CD8 clonotypes in ibrutinib-treated CLL. The repertoire was sequenced with immunoSEQ multiplex PCR; TCRdb's copy has only in-frame clones and lacks some. The repertoire holds roughly 150,000 clones, around nine tenths seen once, with 3% to 3.5% in the top ten. The input for sequencing was PBMCs, taken at disease progression, from a patient treated with ibrutinib. The receptor set was obtained from a human donor with chronic lymphocytic leukemia. The CDR3 runs from the conserved cysteine through the conserved F or W.

v_call,cdr3_aa
TRBV5-1,CASSGSGPDTQYF
TRBV5-1,CASRIFEGGTEAFF
TRBV6-6,CASSSGGPTEAFF
TRBV5-1,CASSEETGFTEAFF
TRBV28,CASSLFFLRSRSEAFF
TRBV9,CASSPPPGAKNIQYF
TRBV5-1,CASSLLGRNTEAFF
TRBV7-9,CASREFQRTDTQYF
TRBV19,CASSIIEGTEAFF
TRBV2,CASSDRFTVQETQYF
TRBV7-3,CASRIGTGGDTQYF
TRBV5-1,CASSLVALAGANEQFF
TRBV7-9,CASSRAGDTGELFF
TRBV30,CAWNRQGRETQYF
TRBV6-5,CASSYSTRGNTEAFF
TRBV27,CASSLTLTYEQYF
TRBV28,CATDLQGKAFF
TRBV7-9,CASSLVSHREAAGNTIYF
TRBV10-1,CASSESVGTRAYEQYF
TRBV11-1,CASSFVARSTYNEQFF
TRBV11-2,CASSLFGLAGEGEQFF
TRBV4-3,CASSPGSSGNTIYF
TRBV9,CASSVGKRNTEAFF
TRBV29-1,CSVAGGGPYEQYF
TRBV7-9,CASGRWDRGGETQYF
TRBV4-2,CASSQDRWGAEAFF
TRBV7-9,CASSRPVGAPYYGYTF
TRBV5-3,CARSLGVTGTSGSPDTQYF
TRBV19,CASHREGEPRQPQHF
TRBV6-1,CASSESGTSGRAKYF
TRBV28,CASSLLDGTGIYEQYF
TRBV6-5,CASRTTAGEQYF
TRBV2,CARRKEGNTEAFF
TRBV5-6,CASSYLTSGGVTDTQYF
TRBV15,CATSRDKSPLAEQYF
TRBV6-5,CASSPTGQNYGYTF
TRBV9,CASSVELAGVAGELFF
TRBV30,CAWSVPQRFNQPQHF
TRBV19,CASTKVEGYGYTF
TRBV23-1,CASSHPGLAGELTDTQYF
TRBV23-1,CASSQKGNIQYF
TRBV5-1,CASSLDRASYGYTF
TRBV27,CASSLGGQSYQPQHF
TRBV5-1,CASSYSGALSYEQYF
TRBV5-1,CASSLSFGGYEQYF
TRBV5-6,CASSLGSGADTQYF
TRBV2,CASSVGSLGPNYGYTF
TRBV27,CASSLSRREGWPEAFF